Listed below are T cell receptor beta chains from one sample, sequenced in a study of T cell responses to AZD1222 COVID-19 vaccine. Here immunoSEQ multiplex PCR was the method, and the copy in TCRdb shows in-frame clones only, minus some. The data contain more than 150,000 clones, roughly 88% of them seen just once; the ten biggest clones take up about 0.49%. The source was peripheral blood, collected on day 0 of AZD1222 vaccination. The receptors were sampled from an adult in good health. Each CDR3 is given with its conserved first and last residue. Each record gives: J gene, V gene, clone size, D gene, CDR3 protein, CDR3 DNA. D genes are given only for firm matches. Expanded clones are given a class, and other clones once, few, many or no size at all.

>TRBJ2-2|TRBV5-1|-|TRBD2
CASSFAGGPGELFF
TGCGCCAGCAGCTTCGCGGGAGGGCCCGGGGAGCTGTTTTTT
>TRBJ1-1|TRBV28|-|-
CASSFVPGRTNTEAFF
TGTGCCAGCAGTTTCGTCCCAGGTCGGACGAACACTGAAGCTTTCTTT
>TRBJ1-4|TRBV4-1|-|-
CASSQGLGSATNEKLFF
TGCGCCAGCAGCCAAGGCCTGGGGTCTGCAACTAATGAAAAACTGTTTTTT
>TRBJ2-5|TRBV2|once|TRBD2
CASSPGGGGSQETQYF
TGTGCCAGCAGCCCGGGGGGCGGGGGGTCGCAGGAGACCCAGTACTTC
>TRBJ1-1|TRBV9|-|-
CASSVATDSPNTEAFF
TGTGCCAGCAGCGTAGCTACGGACAGCCCGAACACTGAAGCTTTCTTT
>TRBJ1-3|TRBV12-3/TRBV12-4|-|-
CASSLSQGNTIYF
TGTGCCAGCAGTTTAAGTCAAGGAAACACCATATATTTT
>TRBJ1-1|TRBV2|-|-
CASSITGTTEAFF
TGTGCCAGCAGTATAACCGGGACGACTGAAGCTTTCTTT
>TRBJ2-7|TRBV6-5|-|-
CASGTRSYEQYF
TGTGCCAGCGGGACACGGAGCTACGAGCAGTACTTC
>TRBJ2-1|TRBV28|-|-
CASSLYDEQFF
TGTGCCAGCAGTTTATATGATGAGCAGTTCTTC
>TRBJ2-2|TRBV18|-|-
CASSPRETGELFF
TGTGCCAGCTCACCACGCGAGACCGGGGAGCTGTTTTTT
>TRBJ1-4|TRBV4-3|-|TRBD1
CASSQEPRQGVGEKLFF
TGCGCCAGCAGCCAGGAGCCCAGACAGGGGGTCGGTGAAAAACTGTTTTTT
>TRBJ2-3|TRBV7-3|-|-
CASSLNRPQADTQYF
TGTGCCAGCAGCTTAAACAGGCCCCAGGCGGATACGCAGTATTTT
>TRBJ2-7|TRBV6-6|-|TRBD1
CASSTGTGNEQYF
TGTGCCAGCAGTACCGGGACAGGGAACGAGCAGTACTTC
>TRBJ1-1|TRBV28|few|-
CASSQYRVKNTEAFF
TGTGCCAGCAGTCAATACAGAGTTAAGAACACTGAAGCTTTCTTT
>TRBJ2-3|TRBV27|-|TRBD2
CASSLSVSGGAPDTQYF
TGTGCCAGCAGTTTATCCGTTTCCGGGGGGGCCCCAGATACGCAGTATTTT
>TRBJ2-5|TRBV20-1|-|-
CSARTVGAQYF
TGCAGTGCACGGACAGTTGGGGCCCAGTACTTC
>TRBJ1-5|TRBV5-8|-|-
CASSFGLSNQPQHF
TGTGCCAGCAGCTTCGGACTCAGCAATCAGCCCCAGCATTTT
>TRBJ2-2|TRBV28|-|-
CASSPLGSLGGTGELFF
TGTGCCAGCAGCCCCTTAGGATCTCTTGGAGGCACCGGGGAGCTGTTTTTT
>TRBJ2-3|TRBV3-1/TRBV3-2|-|TRBD2
CASSQVEGRGSYTDTQYF
TGTGCCAGCAGCCAAGTGGAGGGGCGGGGGAGTTACACAGATACGCAGTATTTT
>TRBJ1-1|TRBV19|-|-
CASSIAGTEAFF
TGTGCCAGTAGTATCGCCGGCACTGAAGCTTTCTTT
>TRBJ2-1|TRBV5-1|-|TRBD1
CASSLPTGRTSEQFF
TGCGCCAGCAGCTTACCGACAGGGAGAACTAGTGAGCAGTTCTTC
>TRBJ2-1|TRBV10-1|-|TRBD2
CASSDSGRGGNEQFF
TGCGCCAGCAGTGATAGCGGGAGGGGAGGTAATGAGCAGTTCTTC
>TRBJ2-7|TRBV5-1|-|TRBD1
CASGMDRALTEQYF
TGCGCCAGCGGGATGGACAGGGCCCTCACCGAGCAGTACTTC
>TRBJ1-4|TRBV2|-|-
CASSLEGGANEKLFF
TGTGCCAGCAGCCTGGAGGGGGGAGCTAATGAAAAACTGTTTTTT
>TRBJ2-2|TRBV5-4|-|TRBD2
CASSFSSSGIVGELFF
TGTGCCAGCAGCTTTTCATCCAGCGGGATCGTCGGGGAGCTGTTTTTT
>TRBJ1-6|TRBV30|once|-
CASKGRESYNSPLHF
TGTGCCTCCAAGGGGAGGGAATCCTATAATTCACCCCTCCACTTT
>TRBJ2-2|TRBV25-1|-|TRBD2
CASSEYLMREINTGELFF
TGTGCCAGCAGTGAATACTTAATGCGGGAGATCAACACCGGGGAGCTGTTTTTT
>TRBJ2-7|TRBV9|few|TRBD2
CALFPGLADYEQYF
TGTGCCCTTTTTCCGGGGCTAGCGGACTACGAGCAGTACTTC
>TRBJ2-3|TRBV10-1|-|-
CASMKRAGADTQYF
TGCGCCAGCATGAAGCGAGCAGGGGCAGATACGCAGTATTTT
>TRBJ1-4|TRBV4-3|-|-
CASSQGTGGEKLFF
TGCGCCAGCAGCCAGGGAACGGGGGGTGAAAAACTGTTTTTT
>TRBJ1-6|TRBV6-5|-|-
CASTGTSGANSPLHF
TGTGCCAGCACCGGGACCTCGGGCGCTAATTCACCCCTCCACTTT
>TRBJ1-5|TRBV7-9|-|-
CASSLGGAGQPQHF
TGTGCCAGCAGCTTAGGGGGCGCGGGTCAGCCCCAGCATTTT
>TRBJ2-4|TRBV6-5|once|TRBD2
CASSYGLAVAKNIQYF
TGTGCCAGCAGTTACGGGCTAGCGGTAGCCAAAAACATTCAGTACTTC
>TRBJ1-3|TRBV4-1|-|TRBD1
CASSHARQGSGNTIYF
TGCGCCAGCAGCCATGCCCGACAGGGGTCTGGAAACACCATATATTTT
>TRBJ1-1|TRBV7-2|-|TRBD1
CASSPRQGANTEAFF
TGTGCCAGCAGCCCGCGACAGGGAGCGAACACTGAAGCTTTCTTT
>TRBJ2-1|TRBV6-4|once|TRBD2
CASSLERGENEQFF
TGTGCCAGCAGTCTCGAGCGGGGGGAAAATGAGCAGTTCTTC
>TRBJ1-3|TRBV5-5|-|TRBD1
CASSALTGGPMTTIYF
TGTGCCAGCAGCGCGCTTACAGGGGGGCCCATGACCACCATATATTTT
>TRBJ2-3|TRBV19|-|TRBD2
CATSYRAGGPWEDTQYF
TGTGCCACCTCTTACCGGGCGGGAGGGCCTTGGGAAGATACGCAGTATTTT
>TRBJ2-2|TRBV24-1|-|-
CATSDLGQRAGELFF
TGTGCCACCAGTGATTTGGGACAGCGGGCCGGGGAGCTGTTTTTT
>TRBJ2-1|TRBV4-1|-|-
CASSQGANSNEQFF
TGCGCCAGCAGCCAGGGGGCTAATAGCAATGAGCAGTTCTTC
>TRBJ2-5|TRBV11-2|-|TRBD2
CASNPAGGGEETQYF
TGTGCCAGCAACCCGGCGGGGGGCGGGGAAGAGACCCAGTACTTC
>TRBJ1-2|TRBV28|-|-
CASRQVRYGYTF
TGTGCCAGCCGGCAGGTTCGCTATGGCTACACCTTC
>TRBJ1-2|TRBV27|-|-
CASGEGGWGYTF
TGTGCCAGCGGTGAGGGGGGCTGGGGCTACACCTTC
>TRBJ2-7|TRBV11-2|-|-
CASSLVSGLGEQYF
TGTGCCAGCAGCTTAGTATCGGGGTTGGGTGAGCAGTACTTC
>TRBJ2-7|TRBV6-5|-|TRBD1
CASSQGQGLEEQYF
TGTGCCAGCAGCCAGGGACAGGGATTAGAAGAGCAGTACTTC
>TRBJ1-3|TRBV7-3|-|-
CASSLYAGNTIYF
TGTGCCAGCAGCTTATATGCCGGAAACACCATATATTTT
>TRBJ1-2|TRBV5-5|-|TRBD1
CASSQDMRGRITSYGYTF
TGTGCCAGCAGCCAAGATATGAGGGGGCGAATAACTTCCTATGGCTACACCTTC
>TRBJ1-5|TRBV29-1|-|-
CSVSDPYSNQPQHF
TGCAGCGTTTCGGACCCCTATAGCAATCAGCCCCAGCATTTT
>TRBJ1-3|TRBV3-1/TRBV3-2|-|-
CASSQRGSGNTIYF
TGTGCCAGCAGCCAAAGGGGGAGCGGAAACACCATATATTTT
>TRBJ1-1|TRBV30|-|-
CAWTRSYGTEAFF
TGTGCCTGGACCCGTAGCTATGGCACTGAAGCTTTCTTT
>TRBJ1-4|TRBV30|-|-
CAWSVGGAIEKLFF
TGTGCCTGGAGTGTAGGGGGGGCCATTGAAAAACTGTTTTTT
>TRBJ1-5|TRBV25-1|-|-
CASSAGKGDQPQHF
TGTGCCAGCAGTGCCGGGAAGGGAGATCAGCCCCAGCATTTT
>TRBJ2-3|TRBV5-1|few|-
CASSLGGTHGVDTQYF
TGCGCCAGCAGCTTGGGTGGGACTCACGGAGTGGATACGCAGTATTTT